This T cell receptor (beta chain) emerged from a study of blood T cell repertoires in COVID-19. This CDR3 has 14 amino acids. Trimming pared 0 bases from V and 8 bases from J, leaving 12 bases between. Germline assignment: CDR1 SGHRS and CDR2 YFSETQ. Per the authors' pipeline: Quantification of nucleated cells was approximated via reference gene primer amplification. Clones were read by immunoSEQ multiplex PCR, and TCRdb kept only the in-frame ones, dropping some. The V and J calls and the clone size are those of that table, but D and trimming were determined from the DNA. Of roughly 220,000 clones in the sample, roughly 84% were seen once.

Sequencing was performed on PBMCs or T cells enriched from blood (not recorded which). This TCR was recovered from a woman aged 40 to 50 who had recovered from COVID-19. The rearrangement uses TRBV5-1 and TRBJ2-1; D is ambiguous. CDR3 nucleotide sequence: TGCGCCAGCAGCTTGGCCCCTAGAAGTCATGAGCAGTTCTTC. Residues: CASSLAPRSHEQFF.